This entry is about one T cell receptor beta chain. This CDR3 is 18 amino acids long. V lost 6 bases and J lost 6; bases outside the gene matches: 13. CDR1 LGHNA and CDR2 YSLEER come from the germline V gene. Isolation of PBMCs gave at least 7 million cells per sample. The sample belongs to a study of blood T cells in healthy people across ages. PCR was performed a second time for about 7 to 12 cycles using a sample-barcoded 5' primer and a J-beta primer mix. Each cDNA was tagged by a template-switch adaptor containing 12 random nucleotides. TCRdb reprocessed the 5' RACE reads via MiXCR and lists one record per CDR3 protein. The data show about 1.4 million distinct CDR3 sequences, with around 59% seen just once and 6.5% to 8% held by the top ten.

The sequence derives from a man between 18 and 35 years old in good health. The rearrangement joins TRBV4-3 to TRBJ2-1, with 14 nucleotides matching TRBD2. Input material: blood. The CDR3, as DNA: TGCGCCAGCAGTATGAGACTAGCGGGGGGGCAAAACGGCAATGAGCAGTTCTTC. Its translation: CASSMRLAGGQNGNEQFF.